This TCR beta chain was observed in a study of T cell responses to AZD1222 COVID-19 vaccine. General study results and limits: Seropositivity was recorded at baseline in only 6 or 7 AZD1222 recipients.

On this clone itself: Its antigen is currently unknown.

The CDR3 runs to 11 residues. Per germline, CDR1 DFQATT and CDR2 SNEGSKA (reference sequence). Sequencing was performed with immunoSEQ multiplex PCR; in TCRdb, only in-frame clones are kept and a portion is missing. Of some 170,000 clones listed, 85% to 90% are singletons. Here the sequenced sample was peripheral blood, taken 28 days after the second dose of the MenACWY control vaccine. This TCR was recovered from an adult who received the MenACWY meningococcal vaccine as a control. The J gene is TRBJ1-2, the V gene TRBV20-1; tentatively, D is TRBD1 (5 bases). As DNA, the CDR3 is TGCAGCCTCGGGACCCTCTATGGCTACACCTTC. Its translation is CSLGTLYGYTF.